Following are 6 T cell receptor beta chains from one sample sequenced in a study of blood T cell repertoires in COVID-19. Sequenced by immunoSEQ multiplex PCR; TCRdb stores in-frame clones only, minus some. The profile shows about 410,000 clones, over 75% of them singletons. Sequenced sample: peripheral blood. Receptors were obtained from a woman in her thirties or forties with COVID-19, enrolled during active disease.

This chain joins TRBV19 and TRBJ1-5; D perhaps matches TRBD1 (6 bases). Trimming took off 7 bases at V and 4 bases at J, with 17 bases between the two ends. From germline, CDR1 is LNHDA and CDR2 SQIVND (reference sequence). This CDR3 region has 15 residues. This CDR3 is CASKAPFRGNQPQHF. CDR3 DNA sequence: TGTGCCAGTAAGGCCCCGTTTAGGGGGAATCAGCCCCAGCATTTT.

This CDR3 is CASSSSTGANTEAFF. Written as DNA, the CDR3 is TGTGCCAGCAGTTCCTCCACAGGGGCGAACACTGAAGCTTTCTTT. This chain joins TRBV27 and TRBJ1-1, with TRBD1 matching 7 bases. The germline CDR1 and CDR2 sequences are MNHEY and SMNVEV (reference sequence). The CDR3 length is 15 residues. V was clipped by 4 bases and J by 1 base; unmatched bases: 6.

The chain uses TRBV6-5 and TRBJ2-7, with 7 bases that match TRBD1. Germline V gives CDR1 MNHEY, CDR2 SVGAGI. The trim removed 6 bases at V and 6 bases at J, leaving 11 bases unmatched. The CDR3 is made up of 14 amino acids. The CDR3 loop is CASRRNTGVVEQYF. CDR3 coding DNA: TGTGCCAGCAGGCGGAACACAGGGGTGGTCGAGCAGTACTTC.

V usage is TRBV6-5 and J usage is TRBJ1-3, with unresolved D. CDR1 is MNHEY, CDR2 SVGAGI, per germline. The CDR3 has 14 residues. The germline V and J ends were trimmed by 4 bases and 4 bases, with 11 bases remaining between them. CDR3 loop: CASSSILVGNTIYF. The CDR3 nucleotides read TGTGCCAGCAGTTCCATTCTAGTCGGAAACACCATATATTTT.

In the case of this clone: This same CDR3 is encoded by further DNA sequences in the sample. V and J are TRBV5-4 and TRBJ2-7, with D maybe TRBD1 (5 bases). CDR3 length equals 15 residues. V was trimmed by 4 bases and J by 4 bases, leaving 18 bases between them. The germline V gene has CDR1 SGHNT and CDR2 YYREEE (reference sequence). The CDR3 nucleotides are TGTGCCAGCAGCGCGAACACAGGAATCGGGTACGAGCAGTACTTC. As protein: CASSANTGIGYEQYF.

The chain joins TRBV12-3 or TRBV12-4 to TRBJ1-1; D is undetermined. V lost 0 bases, J lost 6 bases, and 8 bases lay in between. The CDR3 has 13 residues. As DNA, the CDR3 is TGTGCCAGCAGTTTAGCGGCCGCCGCTGAAGCTTTCTTT. Its protein is CASSLAAAAEAFF.